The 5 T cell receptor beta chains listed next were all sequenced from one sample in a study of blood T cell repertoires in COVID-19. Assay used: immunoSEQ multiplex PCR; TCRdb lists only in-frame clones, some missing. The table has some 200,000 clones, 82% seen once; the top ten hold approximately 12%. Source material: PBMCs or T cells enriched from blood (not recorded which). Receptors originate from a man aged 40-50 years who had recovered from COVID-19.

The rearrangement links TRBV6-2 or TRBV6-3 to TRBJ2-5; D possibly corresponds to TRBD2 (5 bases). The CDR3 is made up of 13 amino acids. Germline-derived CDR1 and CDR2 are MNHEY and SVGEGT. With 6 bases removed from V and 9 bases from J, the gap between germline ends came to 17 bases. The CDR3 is CASSRQGLSAQYF. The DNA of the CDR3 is TGTGCCAGCAGCCGCCAAGGACTCTCAGCCCAGTACTTC.

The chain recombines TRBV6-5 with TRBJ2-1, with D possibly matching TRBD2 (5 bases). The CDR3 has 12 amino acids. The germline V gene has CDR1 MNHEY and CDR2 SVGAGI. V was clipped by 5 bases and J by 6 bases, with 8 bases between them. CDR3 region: CASSPLANEQFF. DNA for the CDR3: TGTGCCAGCAGTCCCCTAGCCAATGAGCAGTTCTTC.

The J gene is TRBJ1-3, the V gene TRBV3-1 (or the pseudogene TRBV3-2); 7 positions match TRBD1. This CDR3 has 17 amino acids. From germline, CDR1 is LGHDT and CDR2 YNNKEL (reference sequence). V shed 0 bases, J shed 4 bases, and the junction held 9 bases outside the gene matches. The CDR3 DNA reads TGTGCCAGCAGCCAAGACACGACAGGGTATTCCGGAAACACCATATATTTT. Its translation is CASSQDTTGYSGNTIYF.

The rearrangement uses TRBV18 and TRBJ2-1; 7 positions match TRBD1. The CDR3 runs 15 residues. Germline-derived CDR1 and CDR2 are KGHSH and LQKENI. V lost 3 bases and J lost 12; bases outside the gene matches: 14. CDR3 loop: CASSPRQGMGMGQFF. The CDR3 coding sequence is TGTGCCAGCTCACCGCGACAGGGTATGGGCATGGGGCAGTTCTTC.

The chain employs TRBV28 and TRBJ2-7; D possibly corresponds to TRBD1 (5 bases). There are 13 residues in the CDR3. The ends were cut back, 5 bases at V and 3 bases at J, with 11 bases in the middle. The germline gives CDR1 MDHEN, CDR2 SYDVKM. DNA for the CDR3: TGTGCCAGCAGTCAGGGTCAGGACTACGAGCAGTACTTC. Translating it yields CASSQGQDYEQYF.